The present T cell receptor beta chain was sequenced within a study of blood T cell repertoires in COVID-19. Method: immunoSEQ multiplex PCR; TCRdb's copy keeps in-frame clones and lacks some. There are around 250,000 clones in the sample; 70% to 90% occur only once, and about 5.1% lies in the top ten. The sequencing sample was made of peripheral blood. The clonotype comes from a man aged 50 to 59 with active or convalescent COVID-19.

The CDR3 spells CASSVPGAGYEQYF. CDR3 bases: TGTGCCAGCAGTGTACCAGGGGCGGGCTACGAGCAGTACTTC. The V call is TRBV6-6, the J call TRBJ2-7; TRBD1 is a possible D gene (6 bases). The CDR3 is 14 amino acids. Trimming left V 5 bases short and J 3 bases short, with 14 bases between. The germline CDR1 and CDR2 sequences are MNHNY and SVGAGI (reference sequence).